The rows below give T cell receptor beta chains drawn from one sample of a study of T cells in Graves' hyperthyroidism and ophthalmopathy. TCRdb fed the multiplex PCR reads into MiXCR, producing one record per CDR3 protein. This sample carries about 130,000 distinct CDR3 sequences, approximately 20% of them seen once, and the ten largest clones take roughly 71%. The sample taken for sequencing was blood. Source of these receptors: a woman between 50 and 59 years old with Graves' hyperthyroidism that later progressed to Graves' ophthalmopathy. Each CDR3 is given with its conserved first and last residue. Fields, in order: D gene, J gene, clone size, V gene, CDR3 protein, CDR3 DNA. The D gene is left open where the match is weak. A clone size is listed for some rows: how often the clone was seen (once, few, many), or a class if it is expanded.

-,TRBJ1-2,-,TRBV28,CASSLSGTGPNYGYTF,TGTGCCAGCAGTTTATCGGGGACGGGCCCTAACTATGGCTACACCTTC
-,TRBJ1-2,many,TRBV20-1,CSATGTPVRHYGYTF,TGCAGTGCTACTGGGACACCAGTGAGGCACTATGGCTACACCTTC
TRBD1,TRBJ1-4,many,TRBV30,CAWSVHRGATNEKLFF,TGTGCCTGGAGTGTACACAGGGGTGCAACTAATGAAAAACTGTTTTTT
-,TRBJ2-1,few,TRBV7-2,CASSSQVYNEQFF,TGTGCCAGCAGCTCCCAAGTGTACAATGAGCAGTTCTTC
-,TRBJ2-7,many,TRBV20-1,CSADRRSGYEQYF,TGCAGTGCTGACAGGAGAAGCGGCTACGAGCAGTACTTC
TRBD2,TRBJ2-6,many,TRBV6-1,CASSEGLAGGPSGANVLTF,TGTGCCAGCAGTGAAGGGTTAGCGGGAGGTCCCTCTGGGGCCAACGTCCTGACTTTC
TRBD2,TRBJ2-1,many,TRBV28,CASPPGGGGRAHEQFF,TGTGCCAGCCCCCCAGGGGGGGGCGGGAGGGCCCATGAGCAGTTCTTC
-,TRBJ2-3,few,TRBV6-1,CASSEHSVDTQYF,TGTGCCAGCAGTGAACATAGTGTAGATACGCAGTATTTT
TRBD2,TRBJ2-2,many,TRBV20-1,CSARDNSGRIGMNTGELFF,TGCAGTGCTAGAGACAATAGCGGGAGAATCGGTATGAACACCGGGGAGCTGTTTTTT
-,TRBJ1-3,many,TRBV18,CASSLESGILGNTIYF,TGTGCCAGCTCGCTCGAATCCGGGATCCTTGGAAACACCATATATTTT
-,TRBJ2-7,many,TRBV14,CASSQERGLSYEQYF,TGTGCCAGCAGCCAAGAGAGGGGATTATCCTACGAGCAGTACTTC